This passage covers 16 T cell receptor beta chains from one sample sequenced in a study of T cell changes during pregnancy in multiple sclerosis. The table came from immunoSEQ multiplex PCR; TCRdb's copy has only in-frame clones and leaves some out. The sample has about 110,000 clones, around 93% seen once. Sequenced material: peripheral blood, taken after pregnancy. These TCRs come from a female donor with multiple sclerosis, enrolled in a pregnancy study.

This chain joins TRBV13 and TRBJ2-7; 8 nucleotides line up with TRBD2. Germline assignment: CDR1 PRHDT and CDR2 FYEKMQ (reference sequence). The CDR3 is 15 amino acids. V was clipped by 6 bases and J by 0 bases; unmatched bases: 7. This CDR3 is CASSRSGGSSYEQYF. DNA of the CDR3: TGTGCCAGCAGTCGGAGCGGGGGTAGCTCCTACGAGCAGTACTTC.

The chain joins TRBV5-1 to TRBJ2-3; D gene uncertain. Trimming took off 0 bases at V and 6 bases at J, with 5 bases between the two ends. The germline CDR1 and CDR2 sequences are SGHRS and YFSETQ. CDR3 length equals 12 residues. Here the CDR3 reads CASSLARDTQYF. The CDR3 nucleotides read TGCGCCAGCAGCTTGGCCCGGGATACGCAGTATTTT.

V and J are TRBV7-2 and TRBJ2-2; D perhaps matches TRBD1 (6 bases). The CDR3 is made up of 16 amino acids. Germline V gene sequence: CDR1 SGHTA, CDR2 FQGNSA. V was pared by 1 base and J by 5 bases, with 14 bases between. The CDR3 DNA reads TGTGCCAGCAGCTTAGGGCCACACAGGGTAACCGGGGAGCTGTTTTTT. The encoded protein is CASSLGPHRVTGELFF.

The chain carries TRBV19 and TRBJ1-1, with D possibly matching TRBD1 (6 bases). The CDR3 loop spans 13 amino acids. CDR1 LNHDA and CDR2 SQIVND come from the germline V gene (reference sequence). V lost 5 bases to trimming and J lost 5 bases, with 12 bases between them. The CDR3 reads CASSLLGGTEAFF. CDR3 bases: TGTGCCAGTAGTCTCTTAGGGGGAACTGAAGCTTTCTTT.

The chain combines TRBV28 with TRBJ1-1; tentatively, D is TRBD1 (6 bases). CDR1 is MDHEN, CDR2 SYDVKM, per germline. The CDR3 has 15 residues. Trimming left V 5 bases short and J 0 bases short, with 13 bases between. CDR3 protein: CASSKQGPLNTEAFF. The CDR3 bases are TGTGCCAGCAGTAAACAGGGACCTCTGAACACTGAAGCTTTCTTT.

This chain links TRBV7-3 with TRBJ2-3; 8 nucleotides align to TRBD2. V was clipped by 5 bases and J by 4 bases; unmatched bases: 11. The CDR3 spans 16 residues. Germline loops: CDR1 SGHTA, CDR2 FQGTGA. The CDR3 region is CASSQLGAGEADTQYF. As DNA, the CDR3 is TGTGCCAGCAGCCAACTGGGAGCGGGAGAGGCAGATACGCAGTATTTT. Complete variable domain (other parts from reference TRBV7-3 and TRBJ2-3): GAGVSQTPSNKVTEKGKYVELRCDPISGHTALYWYRQSLGQGPEFLIYFQGTGAADDSGLPNDRFFAVRPEGSVSTLKIQRTERGDSAVYLCASSQLGAGEADTQYFGPGTRLTVL.

This chain uses TRBV28 with TRBJ1-5, with unresolved D. CDR1 is MDHEN and CDR2 is SYDVKM in the germline V gene. This CDR3 is 12 amino acids long. V lost 2 bases and J lost 9, with 8 bases in between. CDR3 DNA: TGTGCCAGCAGTTTACCCCGAGGGCCCCAGCATTTT. It specifies CASSLPRGPQHF.

The rearrangement uses TRBV7-9 and TRBJ2-3, with 9 bases matching TRBD2. V dropped 11 bases and J dropped 2; count of bases not matched to a gene: 5. This CDR3 comprises 13 residues. Per germline, CDR1 SEHNR and CDR2 FQNEAQ (reference sequence). The CDR3 DNA reads as TGTGCCTCAGGGGGACTAGCCACAGATACGCAGTATTTT. The encoded protein is CASGGLATDTQYF.

This clone appeared a single time. This chain uses TRBV20-1 with TRBJ1-1, with D unresolved. This CDR3 is 9 amino acids long. V was trimmed by 7 bases and J by 11 bases, leaving 11 bases between them. Germline V gene data show CDR1 as DFQATT and CDR2 as SNEGSKA (reference sequence). DNA of the CDR3: TGCAGTGGCCCACGGGATGCTTTCTTT. It is translated as CSGPRDAFF.

This clone occurred once. The gene calls are TRBV19 and TRBJ2-3; TRBD1 agrees at 7 bases. The J segment lost 2 bases and the V segment lost 7 bases, leaving 6 bases of the junction unmatched. This CDR3 is 14 amino acids long. Germline CDR1 LNHDA, CDR2 SQIVND (reference sequence). Written as DNA, the CDR3 is TGTGCCAGTACCGACGGGACAGTCACAGATACGCAGTATTTT. This translates into CASTDGTVTDTQYF.

The chain uses TRBV2 and TRBJ1-1, with 12 bases fitting TRBD1. Losses at the gene ends were 8 bases for V and 4 bases for J; bases not matched to a gene: 5. The CDR3 extends over 14 amino acids. The germline V gene has CDR1 SNHLY and CDR2 FYNNEI. Here the CDR3 DNA reads TGTGCCAGCGGTGGGACAGGGGGCCTCACTGAAGCTTTCTTT. This translates into CASGGTGGLTEAFF.

V gene TRBV4-1 combines with J gene TRBJ1-2; D is ambiguous. Trimming took 0 bases from V and 8 from J, leaving 10 bases between them. CDR1 is MGHRA, CDR2 YSYEKL, per germline. The CDR3 covers 13 residues. The CDR3 region has the DNA TGCGCCAGCAGCCAAGACCCCTGGGCAGGCTACACCTTC. It specifies CASSQDPWAGYTF.

This chain links TRBV4-1 with TRBJ1-1, with TRBD1 identical over 11 bases. This CDR3 contains 15 residues. In germline, CDR1 is MGHRA, CDR2 YSYEKL. Losses at the gene ends were 5 bases for V and 5 bases for J; bases not matched to a gene: 7. CDR3 DNA sequence: TGCGCCAGCAGCGAAGGACAGGGGGCACGGACTGAAGCTTTCTTT. Translation: CASSEGQGARTEAFF.

The rearrangement joins TRBV5-4 to TRBJ2-5; 8 bases fit TRBD2. Germline lookup yields CDR1 SGHNT and CDR2 YYREEE (reference sequence). CDR3 size: 14 residues. J was trimmed by 4 bases and V by 4 bases; bases with no gene match: 6. The CDR3 protein is CASSLSGTRETQYF. The CDR3 coding sequence is TGTGCCAGCAGCCTATCCGGGACTAGAGAGACCCAGTACTTC.

The genes are TRBV19 and TRBJ2-2; 8 bases align to TRBD1. V lost 9 bases, J lost 5 bases, and 11 bases stayed unmatched. The CDR3 has 15 residues. Germline V gives CDR1 LNHDA, CDR2 SQIVND (reference sequence). CDR3 loop: CASTTRQGWTGELFF. Here the CDR3 DNA reads TGTGCCAGCACTACCCGACAGGGGTGGACCGGGGAGCTGTTTTTT.

The gene calls are TRBV7-9 and TRBJ1-2, with no clear D. The germline V gene encodes CDR1 SEHNR and CDR2 FQNEAQ (reference sequence). Trimming removed 0 bases from V and 5 bases from J, with 4 bases in between. The CDR3 contains 12 residues. The CDR3 reads CASSLAQYGYTF. The DNA of the CDR3 is TGTGCCAGCAGCTTAGCACAGTATGGCTACACCTTC.